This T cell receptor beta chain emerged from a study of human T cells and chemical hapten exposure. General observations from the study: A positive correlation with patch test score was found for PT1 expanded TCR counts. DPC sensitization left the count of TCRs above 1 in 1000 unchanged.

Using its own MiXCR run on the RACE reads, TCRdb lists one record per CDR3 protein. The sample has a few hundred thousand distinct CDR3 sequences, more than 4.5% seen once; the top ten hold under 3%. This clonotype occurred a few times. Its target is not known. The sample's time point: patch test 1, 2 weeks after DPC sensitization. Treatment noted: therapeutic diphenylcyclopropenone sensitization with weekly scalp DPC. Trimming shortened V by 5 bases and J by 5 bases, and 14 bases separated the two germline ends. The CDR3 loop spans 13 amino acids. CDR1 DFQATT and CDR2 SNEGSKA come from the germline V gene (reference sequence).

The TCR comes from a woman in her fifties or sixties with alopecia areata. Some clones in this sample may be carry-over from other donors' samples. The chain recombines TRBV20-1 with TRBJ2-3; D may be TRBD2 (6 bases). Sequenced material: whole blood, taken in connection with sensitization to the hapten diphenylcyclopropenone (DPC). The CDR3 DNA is TGCAGTGCTCGTAGCGGACCCGGAGATACGCAGTATTTT. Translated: CSARSGPGDTQYF.